The T cell receptor (beta chain) described here comes from a study of spatial heterogeneity in lung cancer. On the study more broadly: Beta-chain sequences consistently outnumbered alpha-chain sequences in detection. Combinations of a unique TCR and a UMI were tallied in raw reads, and on average each appeared more than ten times.

TCRdb used MiXCR to reprocess the 5' RACE reads, holding one entry per CDR3 protein. In the table there are 55,000 to 70,000 distinct CDR3 sequences, roughly 6.4% of which are singletons. The time point denotes: sample taken at primary tumor resection. The germline V gene encodes CDR1 SQVTM and CDR2 ANQGSEA. This CDR3 spans 14 amino acids. Of note for this clonotype: A much larger clone lies a single base off, so this may be a read error.

This chain links TRBV29-1 with TRBJ1-5, with D perhaps TRBD1 (6 bases). The source of this sequence is a female donor with early-stage non-small cell lung cancer. Material: PBMCs, obtained at surgery. This CDR3 reads CSVQLQGGNRPQHF. CDR3 nucleotides: TGCAGCGTTCAGTTACAGGGAGGAAATCGGCCCCAGCATTTT.